The clone carrying this T cell receptor (beta chain) was observed once. What it binds is unknown. The primer mix had 60 Vbeta and 13 Jbeta primers. The assay was immunoSEQ multiplex PCR, and TCRdb's table has in-frame clones only and misses some. In the table there are 200,000 or so clones, around 86% of which are singletons. The sample is drawn from a study of cytomegalovirus exposure and HLA in healthy donors. Study-wide results and caveats: The productive fraction for most TCR beta V segments was about 87% or about 30% in an earlier analysis. Associated with cytomegalovirus, according to the listing, were around 160 TCR beta chains. Fewer N-insertions than the roughly 650-donor mean were reportedly shown by an Asian-associated ancestry cluster in a later analysis. In a later analysis, TCR beta V- and J-gene trimming showed a link to a missense DCLRE1C variant.

This TCR derives from a woman between 50 and 59 years old in good health and CMV-seropositive. Sequencing used PBMCs.

In nucleotides, the CDR3 is TGTGCCACCGGGCTACAGGACCCCTATGGCTACACCTTC. This gives the protein CATGLQDPYGYTF. The gene calls are TRBV10-3 and TRBJ1-2; D is possibly TRBD1 (5 bases). Per the germline V gene, CDR1 is ENHRY and CDR2 is SYGVKD. The CDR3 consists of 13 residues. Trimming took 10 bases from V and 4 from J, leaving 16 bases between them.